Below, one TCR beta chain is given with its context. Its cognate antigen is unknown. Individual cDNA molecules received unique molecular identifiers during library preparation. TCRdb passed the 5' RACE reads through MiXCR, listing each CDR3 protein once. The repertoire includes 87,000 or so distinct CDR3 sequences, roughly an eighth of them detected once, and less than 8.5% sits in the top ten. The CDR3 has 16 amino acids. Trimming removed 3 bases at V and 3 bases at J, with 15 bases between. CDR1 and CDR2 (germline): SGHTA, FQGTGA. This entry belongs to a study of early T cells in non-severe SARS-CoV-2 infection. General study results and limits: Comparison of clonotypes with VDJdb favored anti-spike CD8 responses while missing private and CD4 specificities.

This clonotype was sampled from an adult who was a healthcare worker with PCR-confirmed SARS-CoV-2 infection or an uninfected control (not recorded which). Sequenced: whole blood. The chain recombines TRBV7-3 with TRBJ2-1; D gene uncertain. The CDR3 protein is CASSLQVTISYNEQFF. DNA of the CDR3: TGTGCCAGCAGCTTGCAAGTTACTATCAGCTACAATGAGCAGTTCTTC.